Below, 15 T cell receptor beta chains from the same sample are listed, as sequenced in a study of blood T cell repertoires in COVID-19. Data came from immunoSEQ multiplex PCR; TCRdb stores just in-frame clones and leaves some out. Among tens of thousands of clones listed, over 75% were seen once. Source material: peripheral blood. Receptor source: a human donor in a cohort sampled during active COVID-19.

The chain employs TRBV10-1 and TRBJ1-1; 8 bases agree with TRBD1. V dropped 6 bases and J dropped 5; count of bases not matched to a gene: 14. The V gene's germline CDR1 is WNHNN and CDR2 SYGVQD (reference sequence). The CDR3 runs 16 residues. The CDR3 loop reads CASSSYRGSKRTEAFF. The CDR3, as DNA: TGCGCCAGCAGCTCCTACAGGGGGTCGAAAAGGACTGAAGCTTTCTTT.

In this sample, this clone turned up once. V is TRBV29-1 and J is TRBJ2-2, with D hard to call. The germline V gene encodes CDR1 SQVTM and CDR2 ANQGSEA. The CDR3 sequence is 13 residues long. Trimming shortened V by 7 bases and J by 8 bases, and 17 bases separated the two germline ends. CDR3 amino acids: CSAFYLASGELFF. CDR3 bases: TGCAGCGCCTTCTACTTAGCCTCTGGGGAGCTGTTTTTT.

The chain recombines TRBV5-1 with TRBJ2-7; 11 positions agree with TRBD2. This CDR3 is built from 18 residues. V lost 4 bases, J lost 3 bases, and 15 bases stayed unmatched. CDR1 SGHRS and CDR2 YFSETQ come from the germline V gene. CDR3 residues: CASSPGRTSGGLSYEQYF. CDR3 coding DNA: TGCGCCAGCAGCCCGGGCCGAACTAGCGGGGGACTCAGCTACGAGCAGTACTTC.

V gene TRBV11-3 combines with J gene TRBJ2-3, with TRBD2 identical over 9 bases. The junction had 9 bases not matched to a gene; V was cut back by 5 bases and J by 3 bases. The CDR3 is 16 residues long. Germline V gene sequence: CDR1 SGHNT, CDR2 YENEEA. The CDR3 reads CASSPGLASGTDTQYF. As DNA, the CDR3 is TGTGCCAGCAGCCCGGGACTAGCCTCTGGGACAGATACGCAGTATTTT.

The CDR3 loop reads CASSYLAADEQYF. Written as DNA, the CDR3 is TGCGCCAGCAGCTACCTAGCGGCGGACGAGCAGTACTTC. The gene calls are TRBV10-1 and TRBJ2-7; 7 nucleotides line up with TRBD2. CDR1 and CDR2 (germline): WNHNN, SYGVQD (reference sequence). CDR3 length equals 13 residues. The ends lost 6 bases at V and 5 bases at J; junction bases unmatched: 7.

The genes are TRBV7-2 and TRBJ1-1, with TRBD1 matching over 8 bases. Per germline, CDR1 SGHTA and CDR2 FQGNSA. With 2 bases clipped from V and 3 bases from J, the junction kept 8 bases outside the gene matches. The CDR3 runs to 16 residues. CDR3 sequence reads: CASSLILAGGYTEAFF. For the CDR3, the DNA is TGTGCCAGCAGCTTAATATTGGCAGGGGGCTACACTGAAGCTTTCTTT.

The V gene is TRBV15, the J gene TRBJ2-7, with 8 bases aligning to TRBD1. V shed 2 bases, J shed 6 bases, and the junction held 6 bases outside the gene matches. CDR1 and CDR2 from the germline V gene are LNHNV and YYDKDF (reference sequence). The CDR3 is made up of 14 amino acids. The DNA of the CDR3 is TGTGCCACCAGCAGAATGGGACAGGACGGCGAGCAGTACTTC. Translating it yields CATSRMGQDGEQYF.

This clone turned up a few times. The chain employs TRBV6-5 and TRBJ1-2; D unresolved. This CDR3 contains 15 residues. V was cut by 0 bases and J by 1 base, with 9 bases left in between. From germline, CDR1 is MNHEY and CDR2 SVGAGI. This CDR3 is CASSYSYGDNYGYTF. Written as DNA, the CDR3 is TGTGCCAGCAGTTACTCGTACGGGGATAACTATGGCTACACCTTC.

The chain employs TRBV3-1 (or the pseudogene TRBV3-2) and TRBJ2-7; 7 positions match TRBD1. The ends lost 4 bases at V and 3 bases at J; junction bases unmatched: 6. Germline loops: CDR1 LGHDT, CDR2 YNNKEL (reference sequence). The CDR3 extends over 14 amino acids. The CDR3 DNA follows: TGTGCCAGCAGCCCCAGGGGGTCGGTCTACGAGCAGTACTTC. Protein product: CASSPRGSVYEQYF.

The rearrangement joins TRBV19 to TRBJ1-5; D call uncertain. Germline CDR1 is LNHDA and CDR2 is SQIVND (reference sequence). CDR3 length equals 15 residues. V lost 6 bases, J lost 3 bases, and 15 bases lay in between. CDR3 loop: CASSRSGLINQPQHF. In DNA form, the CDR3 reads TGTGCCAGTAGCAGATCAGGACTTATCAATCAGCCCCAGCATTTT.

The rearrangement uses TRBV11-2 and TRBJ2-3; 8 bases align to TRBD2. Germline values: CDR1 SGHAT, CDR2 FQNNGV. The CDR3 extends over 16 amino acids. J lost 0 bases, V lost 5 bases, and 7 bases had no gene match. DNA of the CDR3: TGTGCCAGCAGCATCCTGCCGGGGGGGAGCACAGATACGCAGTATTTT. It translates to CASSILPGGSTDTQYF.

The chain uses TRBV15 and TRBJ2-5; D is unclear. Germline V gene lookup returns CDR1 LNHNV and CDR2 YYDKDF (reference sequence). This CDR3 comprises 13 residues. Trimming pared 3 bases from V and 5 bases from J, leaving 10 bases between. CDR3 bases: TGTGCCACCAGCAGCGTTCAGTGGGAGACCCAGTACTTC. Its translation is CATSSVQWETQYF.

This chain uses TRBV10-3 with TRBJ2-3, with 10 bases lining up with TRBD2. Germline CDR1 ENHRY, CDR2 SYGVKD. CDR3 size: 17 residues. With 2 bases clipped from V and 2 bases from J, the junction kept 7 bases outside the gene matches. CDR3 in amino acids: CAISERSGGATTDTQYF. The DNA of the CDR3 is TGTGCCATCAGTGAGAGAAGCGGGGGGGCCACCACAGATACGCAGTATTTT.

The chain links TRBV11-3 to TRBJ2-3; 9 bases match TRBD1. V dropped 5 bases and J dropped 2; count of bases not matched to a gene: 8. Germline V gene data show CDR1 as SGHNT and CDR2 as YENEEA. The CDR3 totals 16 residues. CDR3 region: CASSHGQGTITDTQYF. CDR3 DNA: TGTGCCAGCAGCCACGGACAGGGGACTATCACAGATACGCAGTATTTT.

This chain connects TRBV5-6 to TRBJ1-5; 8 bases line up with TRBD1. The V and J ends lost 4 bases and 0 bases, in that order; junction bases with no gene match: 12. The germline CDR1 and CDR2 sequences are SGHDT and YYEEEE. This CDR3 is 18 amino acids long. The CDR3 sequence is CASSSLVQGDPSNQPQHF. The CDR3 DNA sequence: TGTGCCAGCAGCAGTCTGGTACAGGGGGATCCTAGCAATCAGCCCCAGCATTTT.